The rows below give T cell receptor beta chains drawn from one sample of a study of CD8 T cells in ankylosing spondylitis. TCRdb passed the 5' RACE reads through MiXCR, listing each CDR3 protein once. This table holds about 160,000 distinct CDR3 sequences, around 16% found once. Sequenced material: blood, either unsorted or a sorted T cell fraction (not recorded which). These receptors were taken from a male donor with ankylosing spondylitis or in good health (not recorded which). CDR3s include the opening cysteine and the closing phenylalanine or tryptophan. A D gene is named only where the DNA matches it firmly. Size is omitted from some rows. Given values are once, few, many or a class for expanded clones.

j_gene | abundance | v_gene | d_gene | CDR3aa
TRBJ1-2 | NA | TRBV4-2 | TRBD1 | CASSHQDRGGYGYTF
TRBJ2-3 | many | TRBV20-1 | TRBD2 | CSARVVAGLTDTQYF
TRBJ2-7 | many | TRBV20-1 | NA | CSASPPKGGYEQYF
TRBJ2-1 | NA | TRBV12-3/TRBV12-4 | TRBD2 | CASSLGTSERDEQFF
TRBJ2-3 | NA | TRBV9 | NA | CASSVGQGGDTQYF
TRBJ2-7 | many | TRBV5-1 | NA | CASSLPSGNYEQYF
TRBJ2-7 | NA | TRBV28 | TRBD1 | CAIMTGTGTPYEQYF
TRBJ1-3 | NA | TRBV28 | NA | CASSLFGPGSLSGNTIYF
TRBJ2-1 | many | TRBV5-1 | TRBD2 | CASSFATGTSNEQFF
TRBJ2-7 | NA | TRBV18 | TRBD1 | CASSPGGQGAYEQYF
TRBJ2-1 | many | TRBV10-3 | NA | CAISESPSYMGSGNEQFF
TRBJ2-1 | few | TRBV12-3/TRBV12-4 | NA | CASSLGPGRDEQFF
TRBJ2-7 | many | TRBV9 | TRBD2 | CASSVESSGGIYEQYF
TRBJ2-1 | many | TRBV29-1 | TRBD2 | CSVEDRILAGKNEQFF
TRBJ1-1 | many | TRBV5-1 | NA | CASSLEGRYLEAFF
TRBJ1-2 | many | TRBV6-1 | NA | CASSENYASPGYTF
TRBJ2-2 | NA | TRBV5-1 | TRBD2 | CASSFDPYSGTSTGELFF
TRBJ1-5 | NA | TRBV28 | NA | CASSLGGQVWHQPQHF
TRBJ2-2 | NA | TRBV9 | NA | CASSVPGKVGELFF
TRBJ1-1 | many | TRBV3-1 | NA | CASSQDAGRTEAFF
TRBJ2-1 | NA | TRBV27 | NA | CASRTIPNEQFF
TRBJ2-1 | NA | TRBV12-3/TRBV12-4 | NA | CASSLTRGYNEQFF
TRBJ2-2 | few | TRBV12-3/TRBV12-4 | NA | CASRLREVRLFF
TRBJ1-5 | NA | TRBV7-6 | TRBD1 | CASSFHLKRQGAPGQPQHF
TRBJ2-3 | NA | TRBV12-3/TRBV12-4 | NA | CASSFPSGHTDTQYF
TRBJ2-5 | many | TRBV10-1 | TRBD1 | CASSSNDRGFETQYF
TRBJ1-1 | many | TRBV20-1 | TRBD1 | CSADRDSGNTEAFF
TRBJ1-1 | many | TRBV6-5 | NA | CASLRGAGEAFF
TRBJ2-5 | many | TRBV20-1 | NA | CSAEGSLETQYF
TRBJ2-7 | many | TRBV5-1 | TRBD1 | CASSWGQGDDEQYF
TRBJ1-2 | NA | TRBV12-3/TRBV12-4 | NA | CASSQGWVRAANYGYAF
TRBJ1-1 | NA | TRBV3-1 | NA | CASSHRQTGPNTEAFF
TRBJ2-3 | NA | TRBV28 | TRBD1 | CASRWDRRGTDTQYF
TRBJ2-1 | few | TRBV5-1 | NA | CASSLATGHEQFF
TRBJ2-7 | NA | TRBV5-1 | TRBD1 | CASSLGTDSYEQYF
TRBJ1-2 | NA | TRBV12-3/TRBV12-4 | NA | CASRGRGRYGYTF
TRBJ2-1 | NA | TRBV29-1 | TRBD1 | CSVTGGGEQFF
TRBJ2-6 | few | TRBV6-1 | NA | CASSERGQGDLYANVLTF
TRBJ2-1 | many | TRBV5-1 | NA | CASNPDRSYNEQFF
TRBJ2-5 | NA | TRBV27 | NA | CASSFVGETQYF
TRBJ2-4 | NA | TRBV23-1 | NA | CASSQRGGLAKNIQYF
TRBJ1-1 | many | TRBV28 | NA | CASSLFAAVKAFF
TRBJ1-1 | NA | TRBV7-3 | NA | CASSSDPMNTEAFF
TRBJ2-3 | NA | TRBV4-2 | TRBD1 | CASSQEGQGAGDTQYF
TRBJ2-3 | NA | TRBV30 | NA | CAWGADTYTDTQYF
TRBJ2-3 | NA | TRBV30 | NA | CAWSALGVSTDTQYF
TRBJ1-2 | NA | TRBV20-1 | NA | CSARDRPGINYGYTF
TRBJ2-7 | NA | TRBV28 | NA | CASGRFSYEQYF
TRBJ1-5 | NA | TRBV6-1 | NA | CASSPGTAFNQPQHF
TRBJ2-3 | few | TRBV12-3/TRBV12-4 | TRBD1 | CASQGTGGLKTDTQYF
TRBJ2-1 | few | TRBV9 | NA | CASSVTADYNEQFF
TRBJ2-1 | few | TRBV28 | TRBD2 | CASSLFSGRAYNEQFF
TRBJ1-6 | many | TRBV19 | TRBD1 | CASSIRDRSSPLHF
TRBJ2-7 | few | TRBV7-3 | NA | CASSSVPGAYEQYF
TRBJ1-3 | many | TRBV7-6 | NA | CASSSGSGTGNTIYF